This T cell receptor (beta chain) was sequenced in a study of Graves' ophthalmopathy and Graves' hyperthyroidism (dated by TCRdb to 2016 to 2018). Context from the whole study: Peripheral blood was collected before any treatment was given, at the time of initial diagnosis. To tell Graves' ophthalmopathy apart from Graves' hyperthyroidism, and to predict which patients would progress to ophthalmopathy, the study relied on TCR beta repertoire signatures. In total, 135 blood samples were TCR-sequenced: some 43 ophthalmopathy, some 75 hyperthyroidism and around 17 hyperthyroidism-to-ophthalmopathy patients. To explore V-J signatures distinguishing ophthalmopathy from hyperthyroidism, a discovery set of under 110 patients (around 42 ophthalmopathy, some 55 stable hyperthyroidism) was enrolled. The independent validation cohort included 18 to 20 hyperthyroidism patients plus 17 patients who later progressed from hyperthyroidism to ophthalmopathy. In five to seven hyperthyroidism patients, T-cell repertoires of thyroid tissue and blood were compared. After sampling, hyperthyroidism patients received methimazole starting at 30 mg daily, and ophthalmopathy patients received high-dose intravenous methylprednisolone. The 95 to 100 discovery patients were randomly divided into training and test sets at a 7:3 ratio.

TCR beta CDR3 regions were amplified from RNA transcripts for repertoire sequencing. A first-round RT-PCR used HTBI primers with the Qiagen OneStep RT-PCR kit, followed by a second-round multiplex PCR, size selection and purification. Libraries were sequenced on an Illumina HiSeq2000 using paired-end 100 bp reads. The source study handled its data this way. SOAPnuke was used to process the reads, removing any read that contained adapters or uncalled bases, had a mean Phred below 15, or lacked an exact match to the constant primer or identifier. COPE v1.2.5 was used to merge high-quality paired reads. Clonotypes were defined as unique nucleotide sequences and were aligned to IMGT TRB V, D and J references using MiTCR v1.1. The analysis was limited to V-J combinations with a frequency above 0.0001, which together covered over 99% of the repertoires. For each V-J combination, a TCR clonal expansion and chaos score was defined as F50 clonal expansion divided by the chaos observed in the TCRdist matrix. Features were reduced by Welch's t-statistics and random forest to 10 to 15 V-J combinations, which fed a naive Bayes classifier. Thyroid-blood repertoire similarity was quantified with the Morisita-Horn index. The public sequencing data were trimmed at Q25 with fastp and processed into clonotypes with MiXCR by TCRdb, which kept only in-frame beta chains. Identical CDR3 proteins give one entry, which carries the most common genes and DNA. Here the V and J calls rest on TCRdb's processing, not on the authors' analysis. This sample is represented by 400,000 to 500,000 distinct CDR3 sequences; roughly 21% of them were singletons. The ten largest clones add up to around 3.2% of the sample.

V is trimmed back by 5 bases and J by 7 bases, and the junction contains 0 bases that no gene match accounts for. The CDR3 contains 14 residues, cysteine and phenylalanine counted. Kept here is only the CDR3 DNA, which spans 42 bases and is read in frame from base 1. Hyperthyroidism was defined as stable when no progression to ophthalmopathy occurred within 18 months of follow-up. Hyperthyroidism patients were newly diagnosed, were aged 18 to 65 years, and had a disease duration under 2 months. Anyone with other autoimmune diseases, uncontrolled infections, pregnancy or lactation was excluded from the study. Clinical symptoms, serum thyroxine, TRAb, thyroid ultrasound and orbital computed tomography formed the basis of the diagnosis. Ficoll-Paque density gradient centrifugation was used to isolate PBMCs from approximately 10 ml of fresh peripheral blood. Total RNA was extracted with Trizol reagent and quality-checked on an Agilent 2100 Bioanalyzer.

Here is what the overall study found, with its caveats: In validation, the model predicted ophthalmopathy progression with more than 55% sensitivity and less than 80% specificity; 12 predicted patients were CT-confirmed with GO in a median of about 6.1 months. In cross-validation, the 13-signature model distinguished ophthalmopathy from stable hyperthyroidism with around 90% sensitivity and over 81% specificity, while in the test set the corresponding values were around 79% and 71%. No statistical method was used to set the sample size in advance, and the investigators knew which group each participant was assigned to. Among expanded thyroid clonotypes with frequency above 0.001, most also showed up in blood, which suggests that blood repertoires may reflect the thyroid immune response.

This clonotype was found many times. The antigen it recognizes is unknown. Per-base qualities were not stored, and no clone one base away is much larger. The specimen was peripheral blood. The chain is made from TRBV12-3 or TRBV12-4 and TRBJ2-1, with TRBD2 identical over 15 junction bases. This receptor was obtained from a woman between 18 and 29 years old with stable Graves' hyperthyroidism. Donor details come from another sample of the same person, matched by shared clones. The DNA sequence is given as TGTGCCAGCAGTGGACTAGCGGGAGGGAATGAGCAGTTCTTC. It is translated as CASSGLAGGNEQFF.